These 19 T cell receptor beta chains originate from one sample sequenced in a study of blood T cell repertoires in COVID-19. Only in-frame clones appear in the TCRdb table, and some are missing; sequencing was by immunoSEQ multiplex PCR. The table has tens of thousands of clones, around 80% seen once; the top ten hold over 5.5%. The sequenced sample consisted of peripheral blood. The origin of the receptors is a man aged 55-75 years with active or convalescent COVID-19.

The chain employs TRBV7-2 and TRBJ1-3, with D tentatively TRBD1 (5 bases). Germline-derived CDR1 and CDR2 are SGHTA and FQGNSA. This CDR3 has 16 amino acids. Between the trimmed V and J ends, which lost 5 bases and 1 base, there was a span of 15 bases. This CDR3 reads CASSVQAGGSGNTIYF. CDR3 DNA: TGTGCCAGCAGCGTCCAAGCGGGGGGATCTGGAAACACCATATATTTT.

The rearrangement links TRBV27 to TRBJ1-5; possible D gene TRBD1, 6 bases. V was cut by 7 bases and J by 3 bases, with 28 bases left in between. Germline lookup yields CDR1 MNHEY and CDR2 SMNVEV (reference sequence). This CDR3 has 19 residues. Here the CDR3 DNA reads TGTGCCAGCAATAAATATCCCTTGGGGGCGAACTCTTTCAATCAGCCCCAGCATTTT. Amino acid sequence: CASNKYPLGANSFNQPQHF.

The V call is TRBV11-2, the J call TRBJ1-2; 11 bases line up with TRBD1. Germline assignment: CDR1 SGHAT and CDR2 FQNNGV. With V trimmed by 1 base and J by 3 bases, 7 bases remained unmatched. The CDR3 has 17 residues. The CDR3 nucleotides are TGTGCCAGCAGCTTAGGCCGGACAGGGGGCGCGGACTATGGCTACACCTTC. Its translation: CASSLGRTGGADYGYTF.

V and J are TRBV6-6 and TRBJ2-5; D uncertain. Germline-derived CDR1 and CDR2 are MNHNY and SVGAGI (reference sequence). Trimming removed 0 bases from V and 5 bases from J, with 4 bases in between. There are 12 residues in the CDR3. The CDR3 DNA sequence: TGTGCCAGCAGTTACTCGTCGGAGACCCAGTACTTC. Its protein product is CASSYSSETQYF.

The chain employs TRBV30 and TRBJ2-5; tentative D call: TRBD2 (6 bases). Per the germline V gene, CDR1 is GTSNPN and CDR2 is SVGIG (reference sequence). Trimming cost V 4 bases and J 4 bases, with 13 bases left between them. This CDR3 has 13 residues. CDR3 DNA sequence: TGTGCCTGGAATTTCAGGGAGGTAGAGACCCAGTACTTC. It translates to CAWNFREVETQYF.

V is TRBV11-2 and J is TRBJ1-1; 7 bases are a match to TRBD1. CDR3 length: 14 amino acids. V lost 5 bases and J lost 6; bases outside the gene matches: 9. The germline CDR1 and CDR2 sequences are SGHAT and FQNNGV. CDR3 protein: CASSPTGVYSEAFF. CDR3 DNA: TGTGCCAGCAGCCCCACAGGGGTCTACTCTGAAGCTTTCTTT.

The CDR3 bases are TGTGCCAGCAGCCAAGAACCAGGCCAATACTCCTACGAGCAGTACTTC. Translating gives CASSQEPGQYSYEQYF. V gene TRBV4-2 combines with J gene TRBJ2-7, with D unresolved. With 0 bases removed from V and 0 bases from J, the gap between germline ends came to 12 bases. The germline V gene encodes CDR1 LGHNA and CDR2 YNFKEQ. This CDR3 contains 16 residues.

The chain carries TRBV15 and TRBJ1-6, with TRBD1 as a possible D gene (5 bases). V dropped 5 bases and J dropped 6 bases, with 11 bases sitting between them. Germline V gene lookup returns CDR1 LNHNV and CDR2 YYDKDF (reference sequence). CDR3 length equals 14 residues. CDR3 sequence reads: CATSGRQPNSPLHF. The CDR3 coding sequence is TGTGCCACCAGCGGAAGACAGCCTAATTCACCCCTCCACTTT.

The CDR3 loop is CATSADLNTGELFF. CDR3 DNA: TGTGCCACCAGTGCCGACTTAAACACCGGGGAGCTGTTTTTT. This chain connects TRBV24-1 to TRBJ2-2; D unclear. Germline values: CDR1 KGHDR, CDR2 SFDVKD. This CDR3 region has 14 residues. Between the trimmed V and J ends, which lost 5 bases and 2 bases, there was a span of 8 bases.

This sequence joins TRBV5-4 and TRBJ2-5; TRBD1 aligns across 11 bases. J gave up 4 bases and V 7 bases, and 9 bases lay outside the gene matches. Germline V CDR1 and CDR2: SGHNT, YYREEE (reference sequence). The CDR3 spans 15 residues. The CDR3 bases are TGTGCCAGCTCCCGGGACAGGGGGAATGGAGAGACCCAGTACTTC. This gives the protein CASSRDRGNGETQYF. Based on the CDR3 plus reference TRBV5-4 and TRBJ2-5, the full variable domain is ETGVTQSPTHLIKTRGQQVTLRCSSQSGHNTVSWYQQALGQGPQFIFQYYREEENGRGNFPPRFSGLQFPNYSSELNVNALELDDSALYLCASSRDRGNGETQYFGPGTRLLVL.

As concerns this clone: The identical CDR3 is also encoded by other nucleotide sequences in the sample. The rearrangement links TRBV3-1 (or the pseudogene TRBV3-2) to TRBJ1-2, with no clear D. This CDR3 is 13 amino acids long. CDR1 is LGHDT and CDR2 is YNNKEL in the germline V gene (reference sequence). V lost 1 base and J 5 bases, leaving 8 bases between the germline ends. CDR3 protein: CASSQGGGYGYTF. The CDR3 nucleotides are TGTGCCAGCAGCCAAGGGGGAGGGTATGGCTACACCTTC.

The CDR3 loop reads CASSRGQGAHPNYGYTF. CDR3 nucleotides: TGTGCCAGCAGCAGGGGACAGGGGGCCCACCCGAACTATGGCTACACCTTC. This rearrangement joins TRBV13 to TRBJ1-2; 12 bases are a match to TRBD1. Trimming removed 5 bases from V and 2 bases from J; junction bases left unmatched: 9. Germline V gene sequence: CDR1 PRHDT, CDR2 FYEKMQ (reference sequence). The CDR3 consists of 17 residues.

V and J are TRBV28 and TRBJ1-1, with 9 bases matching TRBD1. Germline CDR1 MDHEN, CDR2 SYDVKM. The CDR3 loop spans 15 amino acids. J was trimmed by 2 bases and V by 6 bases; bases with no gene match: 7. Here the CDR3 reads CASRPDRGPNTEAFF. CDR3 DNA sequence: TGTGCCAGCAGGCCGGACAGGGGCCCAAACACTGAAGCTTTCTTT. Looking up the rest from reference TRBV28 and TRBJ1-1 gives the full variable domain: DVKVTQSSRYLVKRTGEKVFLECVQDMDHENMFWYRQDPGLGLRLIYFSYDVKMKEKGDIPEGYSVSREKKERFSLILESASTNQTSMYLCASRPDRGPNTEAFFGQGTRLTVV.

This chain joins TRBV7-9 and TRBJ1-1; D call uncertain. The CDR3 sequence is 14 residues long. Between the trimmed V and J ends, which lost 1 base and 0 bases, there was a span of 6 bases. The V gene's germline CDR1 is SEHNR and CDR2 FQNEAQ (reference sequence). The CDR3 DNA reads as TGTGCCAGCAGCTTAGGTAATATGAACACTGAAGCTTTCTTT. As protein: CASSLGNMNTEAFF.

The V call is TRBV9, the J call TRBJ2-7; 9 positions agree with TRBD2. Looked up from germline, CDR1 is SGDLS and CDR2 is YYNGEE. The V gene end was trimmed by 2 bases and the J gene end by 0 bases; junction bases not matched to a gene: 3. CDR3 size: 15 residues. CDR3 region: CASSVSSGDSYEQYF. The CDR3 DNA reads TGTGCCAGCAGCGTTTCTAGCGGGGACTCCTACGAGCAGTACTTC. The whole variable domain, filled in from reference TRBV9 and TRBJ2-7, reads DSGVTQTPKHLITATGQRVTLRCSPRSGDLSVYWYQQSLDQGLQFLIQYYNGEERAKGNILERFSAQQFPDLHSELNLSSLELGDSALYFCASSVSSGDSYEQYFGPGTRLTVT.

V and J are TRBV7-9 and TRBJ2-3; unclear D gene. Germline-derived CDR1 and CDR2 are SEHNR and FQNEAQ (reference sequence). This CDR3 spans 17 amino acids. V lost 0 bases and J lost 0, with 13 bases in between. In nucleotides, the CDR3 is TGTGCCAGCAGCTTAGCGGGCAGGCCGCCTAGCACAGATACGCAGTATTTT. Its protein product is CASSLAGRPPSTDTQYF.

The gene calls are TRBV6-5 and TRBJ2-7; 7 positions match TRBD1. J was trimmed by 8 bases and V by 2 bases; bases with no gene match: 12. This CDR3 is 15 amino acids long. Germline CDR1 reads MNHEY; CDR2 reads SVGAGI. This chain's CDR3 is CASSYIGGTGEKQYF. CDR3 DNA sequence: TGTGCCAGCAGTTACATCGGCGGAACAGGGGAAAAGCAGTACTTC.

Remarks on this clone: Other DNA variants within this sample encode the same CDR3. The rearrangement joins TRBV5-4 to TRBJ1-2; 8 bases align to TRBD1. Germline values: CDR1 SGHNT, CDR2 YYREEE (reference sequence). V dropped 4 bases and J dropped 2; count of bases not matched to a gene: 1. There are 13 residues in the CDR3. Here the CDR3 DNA reads TGTGCCAGCAGCCGGGACAGGAACTATGGCTACACCTTC. It specifies CASSRDRNYGYTF.

The chain recombines TRBV7-3 with TRBJ2-1; D is possibly TRBD2 (6 bases). This CDR3 region has 15 residues. In germline, CDR1 is SGHTA, CDR2 FQGTGA. Trimming cost V 6 bases and J 3 bases, with 15 bases left between them. The CDR3 sequence: CASSSPGLYYNEQFF. The CDR3 bases are TGTGCCAGCAGTTCCCCGGGACTCTACTACAATGAGCAGTTCTTC.